The rows below give T cell receptor beta chains drawn from one sample of a study of tumor-infiltrating lymphocytes in primary liver carcinoma. One entry per CDR3 protein, called by TCRdb with MiXCR from the multiplex PCR reads. The sample comprises about 200,000 distinct CDR3 sequences, about two thirds of which are singletons, and 7% to 8.5% rests with the top ten. Sequenced input: peripheral blood. The origin of the receptors is a woman aged 60-70 years with primary liver carcinoma and hepatitis B virus infection. CDR3s include the opening cysteine and the closing phenylalanine or tryptophan. D genes are given only for firm matches. Expanded clones get a size class; other rows say once, few or many, or leave the size out.

d_call	v_call	j_call	clone_size	cdr3_nt	cdr3_aa
-	TRBV21-1	TRBJ1-5	many	TGTGCCAGCATCGATGGGTTAAGGAGTCAGCCCCAGCATTTT	CASIDGLRSQPQHF
TRBD1	TRBV11-2	TRBJ2-1	medium-sized	TGTGCCAGCGAGACAGGGAGCTACAATGAGCAGTTCTTC	CASETGSYNEQFF
TRBD2	TRBV7-9	TRBJ2-2	few	TGTGCCAGCAGCTTAGCTTCCGGACTAGCCGGGGAGCTGTTTTTT	CASSLASGLAGELFF
TRBD2	TRBV6-6	TRBJ2-7	-	TGTGTCAGCACCGGACTAGCGGAAACCTACGAGCAGTACTTC	CVSTGLAETYEQYF
-	TRBV12-3/TRBV12-4	TRBJ1-1	many	TGTGCCAGCAGTTTGGGACGAGAAGCTTTCTTT	CASSLGREAFF
-	TRBV11-2	TRBJ2-3	few	TGTGCCAGTAGCTTAGGACGGGCACTCGCAGATACGCAGTATTTT	CASSLGRALADTQYF
-	TRBV11-2	TRBJ2-5	-	TGTGCCAGCAGTCCCCTACGGACTCAAGAGACACAGTACTTC	CASSPLRTQETQYF
-	TRBV11-3	TRBJ1-2	once	TGTGCCAGCAGCCTGACGGGCTCCTATGGCTACACCTTC	CASSLTGSYGYTF
-	TRBV7-8	TRBJ2-1	-	TGTGCCAGCAGCTTAGCACAAAGCTACAATGATCAGTTCTTC	CASSLAQSYNDQFF
-	TRBV6-5	TRBJ2-7	-	TGTGTCAGCCGTTACTCGAGTCCTAGCAGGTACGAGCAGTACTTC	CVSRYSSPSRYEQYF
TRBD2	TRBV11-2	TRBJ2-7	-	TGTGCCAGCAGCCCGGGGGGGAGGGCTGGCTATGAGCAGTACTTC	CASSPGGRAGYEQYF
TRBD1	TRBV28	TRBJ2-1	few	TGTGCCAGCAGTTTTGACAGGGCGTCCTACAATGAGCAGTTCTTC	CASSFDRASYNEQFF
-	TRBV6-1	TRBJ2-1	many	TGTGCCAGCAGCGATTACATCAGCTTGCCACAGTTCTTC	CASSDYISLPQFF
TRBD1	TRBV7-9	TRBJ1-2	-	TGTGCCAGCAGCTTAGCTGGGGGGGGACAGAAAATCTATGGCTACGCCTTC	CASSLAGGGQKIYGYAF
-	TRBV2	TRBJ2-7	few	TGTGCCAACAAAGACGGCTACGAGCAGTACTTC	CANKDGYEQYF
TRBD1	TRBV11-2	TRBJ2-3	-	TGTGCCAACAGCTTAGACAGGGGGCGGACAGATACACAGTATTTT	CANSLDRGRTDTQYF
-	TRBV11-3	TRBJ1-6	many	TGTGCCAGCAGCTTAGGGGACGGAAATTCACCCCTCCACTTT	CASSLGDGNSPLHF
TRBD1	TRBV4-1	TRBJ2-5	-	TGCGCCAGCGGCCAAGATCCGAAGGGGGCGGAGACCCAGTACTTC	CASGQDPKGAETQYF
TRBD1	TRBV12-3/TRBV12-4	TRBJ2-2	-	TGTGCCAGTAGCGTGGACAGGGCTCCGGGGGAGCTGTTTTTT	CASSVDRAPGELFF
-	TRBV7-9	TRBJ2-3	-	TGTGCCAGCAGCTTAGTCCGGGGCAGCACAGATACGCAGTATTTT	CASSLVRGSTDTQYF
TRBD1	TRBV11-3	TRBJ2-1	many	TGTGCCAGCGCAGACAGGGGGCTAACGGGGAATGAGCAGTTCTTC	CASADRGLTGNEQFF